The 15 T cell receptor beta chains in this list originate from one sample, sequenced in a study of blood T cell repertoires in COVID-19. The table came from immunoSEQ multiplex PCR; TCRdb's copy has only in-frame clones and leaves some out. The sample includes around 270,000 clones, about 89% of them seen just once. The sequencing sample was made of peripheral blood. These receptors were obtained from a man aged 40-49 years with acute or convalescent COVID-19.

V and J are TRBV11-2 and TRBJ1-1, with no clear D. This CDR3 is 14 amino acids long. V lost 2 bases to trimming and J lost 6 bases, with 13 bases between them. Germline V gene sequence: CDR1 SGHAT, CDR2 FQNNGV. In DNA, the CDR3 is TGTGCCAGCAGCTTATCCCCCGGTAACCCTGAAGCTTTCTTT. Protein product: CASSLSPGNPEAFF.

J is TRBJ1-1 and V is TRBV29-1; tentative D call: TRBD1 (5 bases). The CDR3 runs to 10 residues. Germline assignment: CDR1 SQVTM and CDR2 ANQGSEA. The V end was cut by 4 bases, the J end by 8 bases, with 8 bases between. CDR3 amino acids: CSVARGEAFF. The CDR3 DNA is TGCAGCGTTGCCCGGGGGGAAGCTTTCTTT.

The chain has TRBV7-2 and TRBJ2-3, with a tentative D call TRBD2 (6 bases). Germline loops: CDR1 SGHTA, CDR2 FQGNSA. This CDR3 region has 14 residues. The V end was cut by 4 bases, the J end by 6 bases, with 14 bases between. Here the CDR3 DNA reads TGTGCCAGCAGCTCCGGGACTCGGGTGGATACGCAGTATTTT. Amino acids: CASSSGTRVDTQYF.

V is TRBV6-5 and J is TRBJ1-4, with D possibly being TRBD1 (5 bases). Trimming left V 6 bases short and J 11 bases short, with 16 bases between. CDR1 and CDR2 (germline): MNHEY, SVGAGI. The CDR3 runs to 13 residues. The CDR3 loop reads CASRGQGFQKLFF. CDR3 DNA sequence: TGTGCCAGCAGGGGGCAGGGATTTCAGAAACTGTTTTTT.

The rearrangement joins TRBV6-5 to TRBJ2-7; D is perhaps TRBD2 (5 bases). V was shortened by 7 bases and J by 0 bases, with 16 bases between the two germline ends. The CDR3 covers 15 residues. CDR1 MNHEY and CDR2 SVGAGI come from the germline V gene. The CDR3 region has the DNA TGTGCCAGCACCACCTTCGGGGTTGGCTCCTACGAGCAGTACTTC. This codes for CASTTFGVGSYEQYF.

The CDR3 protein is CASSKGWTGGVPQPQHF. In nucleotides, the CDR3 is TGTGCCAGCAGCAAAGGTTGGACAGGGGGCGTTCCGCAGCCCCAGCATTTT. V is TRBV27 and J is TRBJ1-5; TRBD1 matches at 11 bases. The germline V gene encodes CDR1 MNHEY and CDR2 SMNVEV (reference sequence). This CDR3 spans 17 amino acids. J lost 7 bases, V lost 6 bases, and 14 bases had no gene match.

The chain carries TRBV7-3 and TRBJ2-3; a possible D gene is TRBD2 (6 bases). Germline V CDR1 and CDR2: SGHTA, FQGTGA. V was cut by 5 bases and J by 6 bases, with 18 bases left in between. The CDR3 totals 15 residues. CDR3 amino acids: CASSPLGLPGDTQYF. The CDR3 nucleotides are TGTGCCAGCAGCCCCTTGGGACTCCCTGGGGATACGCAGTATTTT.

This clone occurred once. The J gene is TRBJ2-1, the V gene TRBV7-9; a possible D gene is TRBD2 (7 bases). The germline V and J ends were trimmed by 3 bases and 7 bases, with 16 bases remaining between them. Germline-derived CDR1 and CDR2 are SEHNR and FQNEAQ (reference sequence). CDR3 length equals 15 residues. The CDR3 is CASSFFTGRGNEQFF. The CDR3 coding sequence is TGTGCCAGCAGCTTCTTCACAGGGAGGGGAAATGAGCAGTTCTTC.

This rearrangement joins TRBV6-5 to TRBJ1-2; tentatively, D is TRBD1 (5 bases). Trimming shortened V by 6 bases and J by 8 bases, and 22 bases separated the two germline ends. Germline CDR1 MNHEY, CDR2 SVGAGI. The CDR3 length is 15 residues. This chain's CDR3 is CASSVTQGSITGYTF. The DNA for the CDR3 is TGTGCCAGCAGCGTAACCCAGGGAAGCATTACGGGCTACACCTTC.

The rearrangement joins TRBV2 to TRBJ1-1; 7 nucleotides match TRBD1. Losses at the gene ends were 6 bases for V and 6 bases for J; bases not matched to a gene: 16. CDR3 length equals 16 residues. The V gene's germline CDR1 is SNHLY and CDR2 FYNNEI. The CDR3 loop is CASSGHMDRRTSEAFF. CDR3 nucleotides: TGTGCCAGCAGCGGGCACATGGACAGGCGAACTTCTGAAGCTTTCTTT.

CDR3 in DNA: TGTGCCAGCAGTTACACGGACAGGCCCTATGGCTACACCTTC. Its translation: CASSYTDRPYGYTF. This rearrangement joins TRBV6-6 to TRBJ1-2; 7 nucleotides line up with TRBD1. Germline V gives CDR1 MNHNY, CDR2 SVGAGI (reference sequence). The trim removed 2 bases at V and 4 bases at J, leaving 4 bases unmatched. CDR3 size: 14 residues.

V gene TRBV9 combines with J gene TRBJ2-1; 12 bases are shared with TRBD2. Per germline, CDR1 SGDLS and CDR2 YYNGEE. Unmatched junction bases numbered 10, after V lost 1 base and J lost 2 bases. This CDR3 contains 19 residues. CDR3 nucleotide sequence: TGTGCCAGCAGCGTAAGGCTAGCGGGGGGGCTAGGGCCCTACAATGAGCAGTTCTTC. Translating gives CASSVRLAGGLGPYNEQFF. Drawing the rest from reference TRBV9 and TRBJ2-1, the complete variable domain is DSGVTQTPKHLITATGQRVTLRCSPRSGDLSVYWYQQSLDQGLQFLIQYYNGEERAKGNILERFSAQQFPDLHSELNLSSLELGDSALYFCASSVRLAGGLGPYNEQFFGPGTRLTVL.

This clone was counted once. The chain carries TRBV29-1 and TRBJ2-2; D is ambiguous. Trimming shortened V by 6 bases and J by 5 bases, and 16 bases separated the two germline ends. Germline V lookup: CDR1 SQVTM, CDR2 ANQGSEA. This CDR3 spans 14 amino acids. The CDR3 DNA follows: TGCAGCGTCCGTATGGGCGTAAGGACCGGGGAGCTGTTTTTT. It yields the protein CSVRMGVRTGELFF.

The chain combines TRBV19 with TRBJ1-2; D ambiguous. V lost 0 bases, J lost 5 bases, and 7 bases lay in between. Germline CDR1 reads LNHDA; CDR2 reads SQIVND (reference sequence). The CDR3 has 13 amino acids. The CDR3, as DNA: TGTGCCAGTAGTATAGAGGGAGGGTATGGCTACACCTTC. This gives the protein CASSIEGGYGYTF.

The chain uses TRBV6-5 and TRBJ1-6, with TRBD1 identical over 9 bases. The ends lost 5 bases at V and 10 bases at J; junction bases unmatched: 9. In germline, CDR1 is MNHEY, CDR2 SVGAGI. There are 15 residues in the CDR3. The CDR3 nucleotides read TGTGCCAGCAGTAAGGGACAGGGTCCCGGGTCACCCCTCCACTTT. The encoded protein is CASSKGQGPGSPLHF.